This T cell receptor (beta chain) was captured by sequencing in a study of cytotoxic CD8 clonotypes in ibrutinib-treated CLL. Study details: Following a median about eleven months of treatment, with a range of 6 to 36, response samples were taken. Study outcomes and limitations: Circulating CD8+ T-cell counts were tracked by baseline clonality, which exceeded that of age-matched healthy donors. There were few public clonotypes, and on treatment they contracted or stayed stable. Clonality grew at ibrutinib response; at progression, it decreased back toward baseline.

On this clone itself: Its matching antigen is unknown.

Trimming at V came to 0 bases and at J to 6 bases, leaving 5 bases not matched to a gene. The CDR3 sequence is 16 residues long. Germline CDR1 and CDR2: SGHTA and FQGTGA. TCRdb's table, derived via immunoSEQ multiplex PCR, lists solely in-frame clones and lacks some. The repertoire includes 30,000 to 40,000 clones, almost 70% of them detected once, and 28% sits in the top ten. This sequence was found in a human donor with chronic lymphocytic leukemia. The sequencing used PBMCs, collected before ibrutinib treatment. The chain carries TRBV7-3 and TRBJ2-2, with 9 bases matching TRBD2. The CDR3 DNA is TGTGCCAGCAGCTTAACTAGCGGGAGCCCAGCCGGGGAGCTGTTTTTT. It encodes CASSLTSGSPAGELFF.